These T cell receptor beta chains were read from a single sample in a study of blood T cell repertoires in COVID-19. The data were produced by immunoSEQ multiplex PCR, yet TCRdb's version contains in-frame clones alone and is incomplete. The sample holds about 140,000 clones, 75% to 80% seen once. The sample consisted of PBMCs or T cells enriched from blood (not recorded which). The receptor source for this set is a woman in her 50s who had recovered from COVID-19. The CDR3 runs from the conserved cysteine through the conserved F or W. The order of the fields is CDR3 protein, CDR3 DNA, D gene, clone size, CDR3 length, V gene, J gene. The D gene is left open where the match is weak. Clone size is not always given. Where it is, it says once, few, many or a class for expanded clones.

CASSPRPNEKLFF,TGCGCCAGCAGCCCGCGGCCTAATGAAAAACTGTTTTTT,.,.,13,TRBV5-1,TRBJ1-4
CASSRGLAEKNEQFF,TGTGCCAGCAGCCGAGGACTAGCGGAAAAGAATGAGCAGTTCTTC,TRBD2,.,15,TRBV4-2,TRBJ2-1
CASSSGQAGANVLTF,TGTGCCAGCAGCTCGGGACAGGCTGGGGCCAACGTCCTGACTTTC,TRBD1,.,15,TRBV5-4,TRBJ2-6
CASSFRGAASKATNEKLFF,TGTGCCAGCAGTTTCCGGGGGGCAGCCTCCAAGGCAACTAATGAAAAACTGTTTTTT,.,.,19,TRBV28,TRBJ1-4
CASSHGGLAGAKGETQYF,TGCGCCAGCAGCCACGGGGGGCTAGCGGGGGCGAAGGGAGAGACCCAGTACTTC,TRBD2,.,18,TRBV5-1,TRBJ2-5
CASSFRGLVNTEAFF,TGTGCCAGCAGCTTCAGGGGGTTGGTGAACACTGAAGCTTTCTTT,TRBD1,.,15,TRBV11-2,TRBJ1-1
CASSLEGSFSYNEQFF,TGTGCCAGCAGCTTAGAGGGCAGTTTCTCCTACAATGAGCAGTTCTTC,.,.,16,TRBV11-2,TRBJ2-1
CASRDRGAYGYTF,TGCGCCAGCAGGGACAGGGGAGCCTATGGCTACACCTTC,TRBD1,.,13,TRBV10-2,TRBJ1-2
CASSEQGLGYNEQFF,TGTGCCAGCAGTGAACAGGGGCTCGGGTACAATGAGCAGTTCTTC,.,.,15,TRBV2,TRBJ2-1
CASSQSGTGVRAEAFF,TGCGCCAGCAGCCAGTCCGGGACAGGGGTCCGGGCTGAAGCTTTCTTT,TRBD1,.,16,TRBV4-1,TRBJ1-1
CASSGGRSQETQYF,TGTGCCAGCAGTGGAGGCCGATCCCAAGAGACCCAGTACTTC,.,.,14,TRBV2,TRBJ2-5
CASSEPGQGLYEQYF,TGTGCCAGCAGCGAGCCGGGACAGGGCCTTTACGAGCAGTACTTC,TRBD1,.,15,TRBV7-8,TRBJ2-7
CASSTGDNQPQHF,TGTGCCAGCAGCACAGGGGACAATCAGCCCCAGCATTTT,TRBD1,.,13,TRBV28,TRBJ1-5
CASSDPGLALLEQYF,TGCGCCAGCAGTGATCCGGGACTAGCCCTTTTGGAGCAGTACTTC,TRBD2,.,15,TRBV10-2,TRBJ2-7
CASSPRGMAEETQYF,TGTGCCAGCAGCCCCCGGGGGATGGCGGAAGAGACCCAGTACTTC,.,.,15,TRBV5-8,TRBJ2-5
CASTFDGGVNQPQHF,TGTGCCAGCACCTTTGACGGCGGGGTAAATCAGCCCCAGCATTTT,.,.,15,TRBV5-4,TRBJ1-5
CASSLGRGNTGELFF,TGTGCCAGCAGCTTAGGACGGGGGAACACCGGGGAGCTGTTTTTT,.,.,15,TRBV11-3,TRBJ2-2
CASSFTGWETQYF,TGTGCCAGCAGCTTCACAGGGTGGGAGACCCAGTACTTC,.,once,13,TRBV11-3,TRBJ2-5
CASSFLWGQTEAFF,TGTGCCAGCAGCTTTCTATGGGGGCAAACTGAAGCTTTCTTT,.,.,14,TRBV11-2,TRBJ1-1
CASSLRRPRSEQYF,TGTGCCAGCAGTCTTCGGCGTCCTCGGAGCGAGCAGTACTTC,.,.,14,TRBV28,TRBJ2-7
CASSSQGATYEQYF,TGTGCCAGCAGCTCTCAGGGCGCAACCTACGAGCAGTACTTC,.,.,14,TRBV5-4,TRBJ2-7
CASSGSGGSYEQYF,TGCGCCAGCAGCGGCTCGGGAGGTTCCTACGAGCAGTACTTC,TRBD2,.,14,TRBV5-1,TRBJ2-7
CASSFLGQGASEKLFF,TGTGCCAGCAGCTTCCTTGGACAGGGGGCCAGTGAAAAACTGTTTTTT,TRBD1,.,16,TRBV3-1/TRBV3-2,TRBJ1-4
CASSPAPGQLNQPQHF,TGCGCCAGCAGCCCAGCCCCGGGACAACTAAATCAGCCCCAGCATTTT,.,.,16,TRBV4-1,TRBJ1-5
CASGVVGWQGYTF,TGTGCCTCGGGGGTAGTGGGGTGGCAAGGCTACACCTTC,.,.,13,TRBV10-3,TRBJ1-2
CASSRGLYTGELFF,TGTGCCAGCAGCCGAGGGTTGTACACCGGGGAGCTGTTTTTT,.,.,14,TRBV14,TRBJ2-2